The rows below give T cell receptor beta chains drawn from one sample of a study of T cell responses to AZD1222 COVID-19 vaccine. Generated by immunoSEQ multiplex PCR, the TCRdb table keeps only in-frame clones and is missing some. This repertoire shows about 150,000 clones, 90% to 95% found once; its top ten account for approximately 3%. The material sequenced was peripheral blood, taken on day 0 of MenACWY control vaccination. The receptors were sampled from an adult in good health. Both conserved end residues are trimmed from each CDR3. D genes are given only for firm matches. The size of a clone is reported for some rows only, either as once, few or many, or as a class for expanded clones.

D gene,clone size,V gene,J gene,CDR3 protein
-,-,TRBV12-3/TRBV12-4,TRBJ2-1,ASRLGVYNEQF
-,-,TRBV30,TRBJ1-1,AWSWREDTEAF
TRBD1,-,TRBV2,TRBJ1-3,ASSGQGPGNTIY
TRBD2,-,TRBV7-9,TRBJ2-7,ASSPGTSGYYEQY
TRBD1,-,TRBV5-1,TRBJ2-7,ASSRQSGTVPYEQY
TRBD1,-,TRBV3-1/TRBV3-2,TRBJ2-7,ASSQRDRVYEQY
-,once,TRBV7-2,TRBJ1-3,ASSLNPAGNTIY
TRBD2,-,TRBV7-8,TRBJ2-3,ASSFSGSRATDTQY
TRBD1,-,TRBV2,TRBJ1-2,ASSGQGVSYGYT
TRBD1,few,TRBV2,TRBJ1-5,ASSGTGRDQPQH
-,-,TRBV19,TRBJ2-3,ASTALSTDTQY
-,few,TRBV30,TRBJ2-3,AWTGMNTQY
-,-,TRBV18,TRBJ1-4,ASSPGSNEKLF
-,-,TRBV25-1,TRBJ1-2,ASSESLRGLNGYT
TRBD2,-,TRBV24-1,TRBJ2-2,ATSDPGLAYTGELF
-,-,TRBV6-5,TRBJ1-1,ASSYSWASGVTEAF
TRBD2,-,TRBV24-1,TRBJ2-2,ATSGTSGRELHTGELF
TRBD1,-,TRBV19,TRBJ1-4,ASNPGQGTEKLF
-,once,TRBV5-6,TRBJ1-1,ASSLGAGDTEAF
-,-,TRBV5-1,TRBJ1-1,ASSQAGMNTEAF
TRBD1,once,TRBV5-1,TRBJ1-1,ASSLTGQGALDTEAF
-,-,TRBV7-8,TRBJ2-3,ASSFSTTDTQY
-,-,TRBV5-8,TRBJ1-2,ASSLTGGNYGYT
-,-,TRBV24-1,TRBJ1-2,ATSDLQRGRTENYGYT